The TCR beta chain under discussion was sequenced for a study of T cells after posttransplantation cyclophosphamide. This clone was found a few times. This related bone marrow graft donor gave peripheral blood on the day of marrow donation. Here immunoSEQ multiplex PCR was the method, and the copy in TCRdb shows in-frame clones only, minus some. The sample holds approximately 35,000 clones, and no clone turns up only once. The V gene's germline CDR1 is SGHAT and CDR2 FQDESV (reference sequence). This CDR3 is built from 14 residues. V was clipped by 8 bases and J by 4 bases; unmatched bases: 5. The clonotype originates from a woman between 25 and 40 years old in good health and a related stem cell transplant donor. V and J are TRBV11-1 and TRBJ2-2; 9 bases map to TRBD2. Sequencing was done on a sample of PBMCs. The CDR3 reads CASAQRGVTGELFF. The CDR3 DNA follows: TGTGCCAGCGCTCAGCGGGGGGTCACCGGGGAGCTGTTTTTT.